This T cell receptor (beta chain) derives from a study of blood T cell repertoires in COVID-19. In the study overall: Whether acute or convalescent, the COVID-19 samples came from the United States, Italy and Spain. PBMCs, B-cell-depleted T cells, or T cells were the source of the cDNA or gDNA that made up the material.

The CDR3 runs to 15 residues. The ends lost 3 bases at V and 4 bases at J; junction bases unmatched: 8. The germline CDR1 and CDR2 sequences are SGHNT and YYREEE (reference sequence). In the authors' methods: Amplified reference gene primers provided the basis for estimating nucleated cell counts. The assay was immunoSEQ multiplex PCR, and TCRdb's table has in-frame clones only and misses some. Clone size and V and J calls were adopted from that table, with D and trimming inferred from the DNA. This sample carries 35,000 to 45,000 clones, over 75% of them seen once, and the ten largest clones take about 12%.

The sequenced sample was peripheral blood. The V gene is TRBV5-4, the J gene TRBJ2-5; 8 bases are a match to TRBD2. This receptor was obtained from a human donor in a cohort sampled during active COVID-19. Here the CDR3 reads CASSSSGSSPETQYF. The CDR3 nucleotides are TGTGCCAGCAGCTCTAGCGGGTCCTCGCCAGAGACCCAGTACTTC.